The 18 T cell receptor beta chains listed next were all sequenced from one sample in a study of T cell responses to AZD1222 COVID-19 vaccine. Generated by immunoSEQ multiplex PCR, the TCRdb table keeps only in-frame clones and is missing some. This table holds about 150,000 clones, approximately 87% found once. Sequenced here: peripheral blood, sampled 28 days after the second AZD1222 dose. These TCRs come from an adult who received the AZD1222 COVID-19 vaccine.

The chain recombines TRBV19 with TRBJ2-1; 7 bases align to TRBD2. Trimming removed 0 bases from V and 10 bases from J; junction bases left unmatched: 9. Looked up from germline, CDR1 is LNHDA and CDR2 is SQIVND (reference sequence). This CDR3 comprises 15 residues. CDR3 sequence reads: CASSIDLAGVREQFF. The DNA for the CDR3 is TGTGCCAGTAGTATAGATCTGGCGGGAGTACGGGAGCAGTTCTTC.

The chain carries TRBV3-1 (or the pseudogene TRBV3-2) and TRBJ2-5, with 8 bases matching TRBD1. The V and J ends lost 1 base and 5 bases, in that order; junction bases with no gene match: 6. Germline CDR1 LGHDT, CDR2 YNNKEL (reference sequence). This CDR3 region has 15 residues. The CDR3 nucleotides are TGTGCCAGCAGCCAAGGGCAGGGGGCTTGGGAGACCCAGTACTTC. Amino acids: CASSQGQGAWETQYF.

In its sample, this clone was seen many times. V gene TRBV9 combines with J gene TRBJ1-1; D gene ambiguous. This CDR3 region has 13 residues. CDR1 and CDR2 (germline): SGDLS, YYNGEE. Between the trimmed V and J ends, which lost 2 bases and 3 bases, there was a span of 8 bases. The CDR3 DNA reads TGTGCCAGCAGCGTTTGGAAAGACACTGAAGCTTTCTTT. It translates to CASSVWKDTEAFF.

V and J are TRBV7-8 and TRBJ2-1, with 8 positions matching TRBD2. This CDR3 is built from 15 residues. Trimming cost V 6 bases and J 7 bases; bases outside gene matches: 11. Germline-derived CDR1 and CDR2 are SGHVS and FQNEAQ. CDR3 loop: CASRGPGLGENEQFF. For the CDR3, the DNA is TGTGCCAGCAGGGGACCGGGACTAGGGGAAAATGAGCAGTTCTTC.

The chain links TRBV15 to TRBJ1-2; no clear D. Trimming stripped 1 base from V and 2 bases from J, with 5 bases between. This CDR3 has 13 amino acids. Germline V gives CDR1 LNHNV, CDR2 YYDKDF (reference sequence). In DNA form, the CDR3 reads TGTGCCACCAGCAGAGGCGGGAACTATGGCTACACCTTC. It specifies CATSRGGNYGYTF.

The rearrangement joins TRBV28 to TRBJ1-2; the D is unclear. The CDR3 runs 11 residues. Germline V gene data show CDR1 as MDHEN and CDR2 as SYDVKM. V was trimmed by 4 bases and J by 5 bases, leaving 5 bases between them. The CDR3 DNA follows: TGTGCCAGCAGTTACCTTTATGGCTACACCTTC. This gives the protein CASSYLYGYTF.

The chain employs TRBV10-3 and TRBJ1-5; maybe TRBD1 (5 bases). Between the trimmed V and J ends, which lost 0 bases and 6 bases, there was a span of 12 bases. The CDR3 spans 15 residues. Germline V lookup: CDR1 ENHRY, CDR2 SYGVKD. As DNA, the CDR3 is TGTGCCATCAGTGAGTCGTGGGGGTCCGCTCAGCCCCAGCATTTT. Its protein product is CAISESWGSAQPQHF.

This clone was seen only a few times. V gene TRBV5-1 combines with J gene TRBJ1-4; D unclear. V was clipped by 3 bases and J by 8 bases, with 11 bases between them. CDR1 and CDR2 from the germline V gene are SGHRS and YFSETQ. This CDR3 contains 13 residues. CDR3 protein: CASSSKGGEKLFF. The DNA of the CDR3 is TGCGCCAGCAGCTCAAAAGGAGGGGAAAAACTGTTTTTT. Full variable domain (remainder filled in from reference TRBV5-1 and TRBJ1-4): KAGVTQTPRYLIKTRGQQVTLSCSPISGHRSVSWYQQTPGQGLQFLFEYFSETQRNKGNFPGRFSGRQFSNSRSEMNVSTLELGDSALYLCASSSKGGEKLFFGSGTQLSVL.

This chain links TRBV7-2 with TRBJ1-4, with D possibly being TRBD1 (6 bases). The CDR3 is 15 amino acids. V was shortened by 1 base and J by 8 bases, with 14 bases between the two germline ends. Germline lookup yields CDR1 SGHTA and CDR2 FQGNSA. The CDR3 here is CASSLEDRTGEKLFF. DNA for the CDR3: TGTGCCAGCAGCTTAGAGGACAGAACAGGGGAAAAACTGTTTTTT.

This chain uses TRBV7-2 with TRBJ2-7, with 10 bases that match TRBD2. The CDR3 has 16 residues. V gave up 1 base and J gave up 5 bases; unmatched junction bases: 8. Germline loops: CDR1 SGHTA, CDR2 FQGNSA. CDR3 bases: TGTGCCAGCAGCTTAGGGCCTAGCGGGAGTTTCGACGAGCAGTACTTC. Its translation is CASSLGPSGSFDEQYF.

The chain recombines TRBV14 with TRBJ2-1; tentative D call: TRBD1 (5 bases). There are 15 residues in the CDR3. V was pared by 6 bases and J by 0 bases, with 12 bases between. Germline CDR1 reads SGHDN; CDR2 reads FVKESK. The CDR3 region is CASRDTQGSYNEQFF. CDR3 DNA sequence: TGTGCCAGCAGAGACACCCAGGGCTCCTACAATGAGCAGTTCTTC.

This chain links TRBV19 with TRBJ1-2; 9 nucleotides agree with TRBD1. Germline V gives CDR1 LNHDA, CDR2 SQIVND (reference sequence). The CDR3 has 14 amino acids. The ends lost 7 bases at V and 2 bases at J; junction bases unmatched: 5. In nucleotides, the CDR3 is TGTGCCAGTAAATCACAGGGGGCGAACTATGGCTACACCTTC. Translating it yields CASKSQGANYGYTF.

Here the CDR3 DNA reads TGTGCCAGCAGCGTCGAGTCAGATACGCAGTATTTT. Its protein product is CASSVESDTQYF. The genes are TRBV9 and TRBJ2-3, with no clear D. Germline V gene lookup returns CDR1 SGDLS and CDR2 YYNGEE. V was pared by 2 bases and J by 4 bases, with 5 bases between. The CDR3 is 12 amino acids.

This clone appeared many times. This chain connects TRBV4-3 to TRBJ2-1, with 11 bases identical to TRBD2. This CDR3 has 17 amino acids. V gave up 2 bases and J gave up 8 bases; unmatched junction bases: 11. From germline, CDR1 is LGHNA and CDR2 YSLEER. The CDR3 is CASSQSGGLAGGDEQFF. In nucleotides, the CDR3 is TGCGCCAGCAGCCAATCGGGGGGGCTAGCGGGAGGAGATGAGCAGTTCTTC.

The CDR3 region has the DNA TGTGCCAGTAGTCACGGACAGGGGTTTTACTTC. Its protein is CASSHGQGFYF. V is TRBV19 and J is TRBJ2-7, with 9 nucleotides matching TRBD1. Germline values: CDR1 LNHDA, CDR2 SQIVND (reference sequence). Unmatched junction bases numbered 6, after V lost 5 bases and J lost 13 bases. This CDR3 has 11 amino acids.

The CDR3 loop reads CASSLGPMRVRTDTQYF. The CDR3 region has the DNA TGTGCCAGCAGCTTAGGCCCTATGAGGGTGCGCACAGATACGCAGTATTTT. This chain joins TRBV5-4 and TRBJ2-3; maybe TRBD2 (5 bases). V lost 2 bases to trimming and J lost 1 base, with 17 bases between them. Per germline, CDR1 SGHNT and CDR2 YYREEE (reference sequence). The CDR3 extends over 17 amino acids.

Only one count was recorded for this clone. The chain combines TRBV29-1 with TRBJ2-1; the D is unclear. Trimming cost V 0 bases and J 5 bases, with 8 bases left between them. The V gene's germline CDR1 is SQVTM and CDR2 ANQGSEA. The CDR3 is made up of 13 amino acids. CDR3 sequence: CSVEEGVHNEQFF. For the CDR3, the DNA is TGCAGCGTTGAAGAAGGTGTACACAATGAGCAGTTCTTC.

DNA for the CDR3: TGTGCCAGCTTCCTAGAAGACAGTACTAACTATGGCTACACCTTC. It is translated as CASFLEDSTNYGYTF. This chain links TRBV28 with TRBJ1-2; D is perhaps TRBD1 (5 bases). This CDR3 region has 15 residues. V lost 8 bases and J lost 0, with 16 bases in between. Germline CDR1 is MDHEN and CDR2 is SYDVKM.